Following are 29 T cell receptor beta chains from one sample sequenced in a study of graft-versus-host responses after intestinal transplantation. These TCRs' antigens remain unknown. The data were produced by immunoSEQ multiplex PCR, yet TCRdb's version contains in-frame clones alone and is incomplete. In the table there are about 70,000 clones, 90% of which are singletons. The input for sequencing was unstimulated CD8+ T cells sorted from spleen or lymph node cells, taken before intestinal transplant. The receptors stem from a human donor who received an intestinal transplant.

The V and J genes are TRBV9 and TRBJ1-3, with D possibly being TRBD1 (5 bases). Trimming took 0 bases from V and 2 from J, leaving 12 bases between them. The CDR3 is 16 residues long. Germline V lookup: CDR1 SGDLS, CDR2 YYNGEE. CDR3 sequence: CASSVEAGGTGNTIYF. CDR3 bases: TGTGCCAGCAGCGTAGAAGCGGGGGGGACTGGAAACACCATATATTTT.

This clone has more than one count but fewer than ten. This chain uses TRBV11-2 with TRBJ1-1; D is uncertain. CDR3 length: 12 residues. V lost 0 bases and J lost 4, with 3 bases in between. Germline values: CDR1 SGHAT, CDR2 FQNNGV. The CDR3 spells CASSLDSTEAFF. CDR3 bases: TGTGCCAGCAGCTTAGACTCCACTGAAGCTTTCTTT.

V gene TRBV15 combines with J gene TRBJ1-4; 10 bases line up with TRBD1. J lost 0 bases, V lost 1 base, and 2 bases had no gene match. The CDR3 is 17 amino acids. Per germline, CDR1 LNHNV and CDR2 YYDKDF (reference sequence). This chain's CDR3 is CATSRVGQGATNEKLFF. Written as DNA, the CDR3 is TGTGCCACCAGCAGAGTCGGACAGGGGGCAACTAATGAAAAACTGTTTTTT.

In DNA form, the CDR3 reads TGTGCCAGCAGTTACTCGTCTAACACCGGGGAGCTGTTTTTT. Its protein is CASSYSSNTGELFF. The V call is TRBV6-5, the J call TRBJ2-2; D is unresolved. Trimming shortened V by 0 bases and J by 2 bases, and 4 bases separated the two germline ends. Germline loops: CDR1 MNHEY, CDR2 SVGAGI. The CDR3 is 14 amino acids.

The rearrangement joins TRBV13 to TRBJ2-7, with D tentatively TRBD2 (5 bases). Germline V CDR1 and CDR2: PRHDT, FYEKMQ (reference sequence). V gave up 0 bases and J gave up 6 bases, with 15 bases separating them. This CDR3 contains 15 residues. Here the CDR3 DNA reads TGTGCCAGCAGCTTAGGAGGTCGCGGTGAGGGCGAGCAGTACTTC. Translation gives CASSLGGRGEGEQYF.

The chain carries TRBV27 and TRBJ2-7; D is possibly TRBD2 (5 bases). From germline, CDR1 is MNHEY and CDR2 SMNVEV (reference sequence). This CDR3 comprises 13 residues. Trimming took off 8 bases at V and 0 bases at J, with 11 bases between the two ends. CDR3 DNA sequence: TGTGCCAGCGGACGGGGAAGCTCCTACGAGCAGTACTTC. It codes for CASGRGSSYEQYF.

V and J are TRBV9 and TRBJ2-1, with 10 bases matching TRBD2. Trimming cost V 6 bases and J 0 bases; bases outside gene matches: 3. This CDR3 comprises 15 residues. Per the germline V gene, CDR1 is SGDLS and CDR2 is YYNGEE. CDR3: CASNPSGGSYNEQFF. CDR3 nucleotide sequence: TGTGCCAGCAACCCTAGCGGGGGCTCCTACAATGAGCAGTTCTTC.

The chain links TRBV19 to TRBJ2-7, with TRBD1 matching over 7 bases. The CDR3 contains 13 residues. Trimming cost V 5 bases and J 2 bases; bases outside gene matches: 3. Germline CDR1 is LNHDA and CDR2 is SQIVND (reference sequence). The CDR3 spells CASSWDRTYEQYF. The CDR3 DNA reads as TGTGCCAGTAGTTGGGACAGAACCTACGAGCAGTACTTC.

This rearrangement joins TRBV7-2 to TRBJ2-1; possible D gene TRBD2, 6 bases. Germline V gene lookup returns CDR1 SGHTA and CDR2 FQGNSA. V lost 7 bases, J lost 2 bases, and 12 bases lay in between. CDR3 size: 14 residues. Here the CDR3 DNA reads TGTGCCAGCAAAGGGACTCCCACCTACAATGAGCAGTTCTTC. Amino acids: CASKGTPTYNEQFF.

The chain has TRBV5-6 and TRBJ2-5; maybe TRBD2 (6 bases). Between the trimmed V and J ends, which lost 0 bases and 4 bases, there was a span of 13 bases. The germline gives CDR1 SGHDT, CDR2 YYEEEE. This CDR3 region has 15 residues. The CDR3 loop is CASSLGLGVSETQYF. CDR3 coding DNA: TGTGCCAGCAGCTTGGGACTAGGCGTATCAGAGACCCAGTACTTC.

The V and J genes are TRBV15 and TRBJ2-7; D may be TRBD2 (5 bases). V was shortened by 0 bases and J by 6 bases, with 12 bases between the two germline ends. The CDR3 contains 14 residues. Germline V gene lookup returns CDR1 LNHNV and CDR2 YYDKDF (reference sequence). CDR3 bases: TGTGCCACCAGCAGAGATCTAGGGAGTTCCGAGCAGTACTTC. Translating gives CATSRDLGSSEQYF.

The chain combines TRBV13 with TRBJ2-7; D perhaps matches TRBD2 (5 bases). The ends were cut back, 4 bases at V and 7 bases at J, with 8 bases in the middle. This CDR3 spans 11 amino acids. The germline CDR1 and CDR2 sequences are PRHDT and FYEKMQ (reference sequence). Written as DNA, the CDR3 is TGTGCCAGCAGCTCAGGACTGGAGCAGTACTTC. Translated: CASSSGLEQYF.

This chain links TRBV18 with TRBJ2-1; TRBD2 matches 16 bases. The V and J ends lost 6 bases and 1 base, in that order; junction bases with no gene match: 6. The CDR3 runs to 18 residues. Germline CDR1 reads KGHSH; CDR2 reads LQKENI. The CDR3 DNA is TGTGCCAGCTCCCCCGGGACTAGCGGGGGGGAATCCTACAATGAGCAGTTCTTC. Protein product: CASSPGTSGGESYNEQFF.

DNA for the CDR3: TGCAGCGTTCGGGGGTACGAGCAGTACTTC. As protein: CSVRGYEQYF. The gene calls are TRBV29-1 and TRBJ2-7, with D perhaps TRBD2 (6 bases). The CDR3 is made up of 10 amino acids. Germline assignment: CDR1 SQVTM and CDR2 ANQGSEA. Trimming took 5 bases from V and 4 from J, leaving 6 bases between them.

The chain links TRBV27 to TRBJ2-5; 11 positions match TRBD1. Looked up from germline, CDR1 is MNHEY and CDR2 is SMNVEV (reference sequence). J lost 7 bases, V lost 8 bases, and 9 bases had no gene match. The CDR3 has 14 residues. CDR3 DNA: TGTGCCAGCGGACCCGGGACAGGGGGAGTGACCCAGTACTTC. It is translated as CASGPGTGGVTQYF.

Written as DNA, the CDR3 is TGTGCTAGTGGTTTGGCGTATTCATCGGGGGGGTCCAACTATGGCTACACCTTC. It is translated as CASGLAYSSGGSNYGYTF. The chain recombines TRBV12-5 with TRBJ1-2, with D tentatively TRBD1 (5 bases). CDR1 is LGHNT and CDR2 is FRNRAP in the germline V gene. This CDR3 region has 18 residues. V was clipped by 1 base and J by 2 bases, with 20 bases between them.

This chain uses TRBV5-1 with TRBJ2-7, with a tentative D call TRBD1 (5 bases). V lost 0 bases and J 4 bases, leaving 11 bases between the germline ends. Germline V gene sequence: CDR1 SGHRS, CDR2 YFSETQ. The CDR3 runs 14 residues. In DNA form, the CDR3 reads TGCGCCAGCAGCTTGGCGGTGGGGCTTTACGAGCAGTACTTC. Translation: CASSLAVGLYEQYF.

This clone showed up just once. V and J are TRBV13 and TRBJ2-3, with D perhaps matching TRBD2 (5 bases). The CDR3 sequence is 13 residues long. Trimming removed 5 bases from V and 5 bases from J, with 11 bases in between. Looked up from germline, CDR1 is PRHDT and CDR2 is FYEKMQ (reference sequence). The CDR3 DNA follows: TGTGCCAGCAGCCAAACCCGGGGAGATACGCAGTATTTT. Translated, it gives CASSQTRGDTQYF.

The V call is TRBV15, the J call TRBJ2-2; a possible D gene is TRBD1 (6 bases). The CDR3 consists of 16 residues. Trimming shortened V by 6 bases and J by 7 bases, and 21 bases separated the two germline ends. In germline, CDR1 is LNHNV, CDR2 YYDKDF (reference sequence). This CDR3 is CATSRTPGGYNGELFF. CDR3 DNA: TGTGCCACCAGTAGAACCCCTGGGGGCTATAACGGGGAGCTGTTTTTT.

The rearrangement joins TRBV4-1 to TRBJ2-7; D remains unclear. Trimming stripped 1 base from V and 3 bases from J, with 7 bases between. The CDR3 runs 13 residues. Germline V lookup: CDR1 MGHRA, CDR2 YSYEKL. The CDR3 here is CASSQAADYEQYF. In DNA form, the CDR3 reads TGCGCCAGCAGCCAAGCCGCGGACTACGAGCAGTACTTC.

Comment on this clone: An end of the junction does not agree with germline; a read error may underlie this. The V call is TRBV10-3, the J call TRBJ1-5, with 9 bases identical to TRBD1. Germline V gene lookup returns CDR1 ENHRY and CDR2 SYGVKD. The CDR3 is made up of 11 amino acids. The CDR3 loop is CAISEITGGLF. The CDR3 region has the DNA TGTGCCATCAGTGAAATCACAGGGGGCCTATTT.

CDR3 residues: CASSLAGQGPGTQYF. CDR3 coding DNA: TGTGCCAGCAGCTTGGCGGGCCAGGGTCCGGGGACCCAGTACTTC. V gene TRBV5-6 combines with J gene TRBJ2-5; possibly TRBD1 for D (5 bases). The CDR3 consists of 15 residues. V lost 0 bases and J lost 7, with 16 bases in between. Germline CDR1 is SGHDT and CDR2 is YYEEEE.

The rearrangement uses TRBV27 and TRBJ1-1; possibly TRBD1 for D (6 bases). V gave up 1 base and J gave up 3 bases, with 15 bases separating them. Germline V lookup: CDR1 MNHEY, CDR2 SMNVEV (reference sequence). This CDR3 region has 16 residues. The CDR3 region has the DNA TGTGCCAGCAGTTTATGGGCAGGGGTTAGGGACACTGAAGCTTTCTTT. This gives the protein CASSLWAGVRDTEAFF.

CDR3: CASSLDSYSGNTIYF. The DNA for the CDR3 is TGTGCCAGCAGTTTGGACAGTTACTCTGGAAACACCATATATTTT. The rearrangement uses TRBV6-5 and TRBJ1-3, with D tentatively TRBD1 (6 bases). Deletions cut 4 bases from V and 0 bases from J, with 10 bases between. Germline V gives CDR1 MNHEY, CDR2 SVGAGI. The CDR3 spans 15 residues.

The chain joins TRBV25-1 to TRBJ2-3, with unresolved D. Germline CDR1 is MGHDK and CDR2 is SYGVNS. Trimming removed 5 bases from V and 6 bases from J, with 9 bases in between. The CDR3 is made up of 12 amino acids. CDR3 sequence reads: CASSPDWDTQYF. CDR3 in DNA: TGTGCCAGCAGTCCTGACTGGGATACGCAGTATTTT.

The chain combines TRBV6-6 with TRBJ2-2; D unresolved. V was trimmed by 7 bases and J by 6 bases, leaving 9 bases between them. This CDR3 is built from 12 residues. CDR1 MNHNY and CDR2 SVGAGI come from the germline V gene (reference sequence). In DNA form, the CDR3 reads TGTGCCAGCACAGCGACCGCCGGGGAGCTGTTTTTT. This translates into CASTATAGELFF.

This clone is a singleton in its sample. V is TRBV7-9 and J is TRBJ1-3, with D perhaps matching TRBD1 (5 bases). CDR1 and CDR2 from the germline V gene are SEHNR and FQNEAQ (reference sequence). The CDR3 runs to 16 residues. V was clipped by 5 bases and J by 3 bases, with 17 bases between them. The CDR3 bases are TGTGCCAGCAGCACAGGAGGGGCTGGCAGTGGAAACACCATATATTTT. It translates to CASSTGGAGSGNTIYF.

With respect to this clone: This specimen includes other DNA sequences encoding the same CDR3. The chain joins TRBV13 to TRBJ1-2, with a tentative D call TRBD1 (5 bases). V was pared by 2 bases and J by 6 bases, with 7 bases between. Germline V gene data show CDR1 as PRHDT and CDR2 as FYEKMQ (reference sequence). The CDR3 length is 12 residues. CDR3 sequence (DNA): TGTGCCAGCAGCTTAACAGGTGATGGCTACACCTTC. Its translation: CASSLTGDGYTF.

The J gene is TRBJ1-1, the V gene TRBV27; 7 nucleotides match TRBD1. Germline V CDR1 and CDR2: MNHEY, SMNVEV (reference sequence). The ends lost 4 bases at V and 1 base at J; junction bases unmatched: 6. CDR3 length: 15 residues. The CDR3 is CASSSGQNSNTEAFF. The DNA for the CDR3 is TGTGCCAGCAGTTCGGGACAGAACTCGAACACTGAAGCTTTCTTT.